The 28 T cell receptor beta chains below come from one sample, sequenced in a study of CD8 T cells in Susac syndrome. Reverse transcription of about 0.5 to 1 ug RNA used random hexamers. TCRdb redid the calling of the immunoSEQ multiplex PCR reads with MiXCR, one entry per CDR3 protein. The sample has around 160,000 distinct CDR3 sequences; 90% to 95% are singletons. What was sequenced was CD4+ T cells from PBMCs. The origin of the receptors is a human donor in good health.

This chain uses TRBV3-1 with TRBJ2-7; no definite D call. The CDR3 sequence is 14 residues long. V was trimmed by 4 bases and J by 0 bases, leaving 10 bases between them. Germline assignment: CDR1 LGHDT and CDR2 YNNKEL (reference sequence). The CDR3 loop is CASSPRATSYEQYF. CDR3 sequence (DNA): TGTGCCAGCAGCCCTCGGGCCACCTCCTACGAGCAGTACTTC.

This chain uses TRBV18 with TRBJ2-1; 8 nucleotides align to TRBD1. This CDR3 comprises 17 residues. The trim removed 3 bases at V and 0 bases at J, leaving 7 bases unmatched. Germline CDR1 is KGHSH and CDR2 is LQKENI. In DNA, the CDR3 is TGTGCCAGCTCACCGACAGGGGCCCAACTCTCCTACAATGAGCAGTTCTTC. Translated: CASSPTGAQLSYNEQFF. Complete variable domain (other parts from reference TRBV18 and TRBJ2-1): NAGVMQNPRHLVRRRGQEARLRCSPMKGHSHVYWYRQLPEEGLKFMVYLQKENIIDESGMPKERFSAEFPKEGPSILRIQQVVRGDSAAYFCASSPTGAQLSYNEQFFGPGTRLTVL.

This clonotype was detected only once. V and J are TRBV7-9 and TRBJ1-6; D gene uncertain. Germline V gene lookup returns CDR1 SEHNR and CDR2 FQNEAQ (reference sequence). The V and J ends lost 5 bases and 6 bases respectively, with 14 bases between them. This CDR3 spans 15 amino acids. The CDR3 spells CASSGETEFNSPLHF. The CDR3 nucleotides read TGTGCCAGCAGCGGCGAGACCGAGTTTAATTCACCCCTCCACTTT.

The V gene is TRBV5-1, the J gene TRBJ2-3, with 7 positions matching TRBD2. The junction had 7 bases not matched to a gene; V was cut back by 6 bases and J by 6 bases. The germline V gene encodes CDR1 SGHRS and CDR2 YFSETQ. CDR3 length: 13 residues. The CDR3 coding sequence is TGCGCCAGCAAGCAGGGAGGGACCGATACGCAGTATTTT. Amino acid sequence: CASKQGGTDTQYF.

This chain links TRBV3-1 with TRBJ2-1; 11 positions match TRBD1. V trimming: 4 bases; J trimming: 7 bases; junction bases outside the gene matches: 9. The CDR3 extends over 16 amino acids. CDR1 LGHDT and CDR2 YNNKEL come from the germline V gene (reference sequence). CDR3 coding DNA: TGTGCCAGCAGCCCGGGGACAGGGGGTATTAGGAATGAGCAGTTCTTC. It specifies CASSPGTGGIRNEQFF.

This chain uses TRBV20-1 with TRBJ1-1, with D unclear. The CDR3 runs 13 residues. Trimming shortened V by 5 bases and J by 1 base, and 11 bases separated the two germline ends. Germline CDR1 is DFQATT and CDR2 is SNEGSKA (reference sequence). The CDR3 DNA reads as TGCAGTGCTTTGAGGCGGTCGAACACTGAAGCTTTCTTT. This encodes CSALRRSNTEAFF.

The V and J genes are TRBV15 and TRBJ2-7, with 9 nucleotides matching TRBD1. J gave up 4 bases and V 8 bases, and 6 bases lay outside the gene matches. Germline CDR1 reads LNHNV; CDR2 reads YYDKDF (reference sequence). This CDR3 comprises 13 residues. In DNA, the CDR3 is TGTGCCACCGCCGGGACAGGGCGGTACGAGCAGTACTTC. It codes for CATAGTGRYEQYF.

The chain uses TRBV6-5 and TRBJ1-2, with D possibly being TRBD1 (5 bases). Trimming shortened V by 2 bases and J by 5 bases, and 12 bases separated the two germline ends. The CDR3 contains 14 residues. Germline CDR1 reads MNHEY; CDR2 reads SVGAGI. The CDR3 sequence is CASSYHGTAYGYTF. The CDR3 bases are TGTGCCAGCAGTTACCACGGGACCGCGTATGGCTACACCTTC.

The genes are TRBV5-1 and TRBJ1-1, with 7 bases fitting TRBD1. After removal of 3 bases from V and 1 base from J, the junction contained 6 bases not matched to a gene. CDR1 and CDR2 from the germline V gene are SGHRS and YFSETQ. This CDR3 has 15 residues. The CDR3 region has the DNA TGCGCCAGCAGCTGGATGGGACAGCCGAACACTGAAGCTTTCTTT. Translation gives CASSWMGQPNTEAFF.

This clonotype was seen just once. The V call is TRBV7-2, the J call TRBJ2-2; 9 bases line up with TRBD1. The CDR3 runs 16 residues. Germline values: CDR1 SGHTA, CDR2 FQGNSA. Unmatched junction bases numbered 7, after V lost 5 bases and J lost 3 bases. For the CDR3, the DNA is TGTGCCAGCAGCGCACCGGGACAGGGATACACCGGGGAGCTGTTTTTT. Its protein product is CASSAPGQGYTGELFF.

The CDR3 sequence is CASRTDRKRSGYTF. DNA of the CDR3: TGTGCCAGTAGAACGGACAGAAAGAGGTCTGGCTACACCTTC. The rearrangement joins TRBV19 to TRBJ1-2; D perhaps matches TRBD1 (6 bases). V was trimmed by 6 bases and J by 7 bases, leaving 18 bases between them. There are 14 residues in the CDR3. Germline V gene lookup returns CDR1 LNHDA and CDR2 SQIVND (reference sequence). Full variable domain (rest looked up from reference TRBV19 and TRBJ1-2): DGGITQSPKYLFRKEGQNVTLSCEQNLNHDAMYWYRQDPGQGLRLIYYSQIVNDFQKGDIAEGYSVSREKKESFPLTVTSAQKNPTAFYLCASRTDRKRSGYTFGSGTRLTVV.

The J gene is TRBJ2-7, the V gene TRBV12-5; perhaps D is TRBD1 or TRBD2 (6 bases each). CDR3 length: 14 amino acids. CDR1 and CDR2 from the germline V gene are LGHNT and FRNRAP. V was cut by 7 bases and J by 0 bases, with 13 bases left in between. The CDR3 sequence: CASARTAGSYEQYF. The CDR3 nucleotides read TGTGCTAGTGCCAGGACAGCGGGCTCCTACGAGCAGTACTTC.

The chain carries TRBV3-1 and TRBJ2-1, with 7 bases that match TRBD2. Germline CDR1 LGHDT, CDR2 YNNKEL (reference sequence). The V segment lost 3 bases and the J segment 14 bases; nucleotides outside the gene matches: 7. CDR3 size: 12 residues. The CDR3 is CASSQPGTTEFF. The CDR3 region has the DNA TGTGCCAGCAGCCAGCCCGGGACTACGGAGTTCTTC.

The CDR3 DNA is TGCAGCGCTGGGGGACAGGGGGCTACCGAGCAGTACTTC. It translates to CSAGGQGATEQYF. The chain joins TRBV29-1 to TRBJ2-7, with TRBD1 matching 12 bases. CDR3 length: 13 residues. CDR1 SQVTM and CDR2 ANQGSEA come from the germline V gene. V was pared by 7 bases and J by 6 bases, with 7 bases of the junction left unmatched.

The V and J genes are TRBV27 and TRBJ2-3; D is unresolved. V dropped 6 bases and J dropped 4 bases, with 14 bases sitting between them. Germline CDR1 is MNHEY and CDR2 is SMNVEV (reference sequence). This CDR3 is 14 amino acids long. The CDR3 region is CASRTGLSADTQYF. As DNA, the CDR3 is TGTGCCAGCAGGACGGGCCTATCCGCAGATACGCAGTATTTT.

The CDR3 DNA reads TGTGCCAGCTCACCAGTTATGGAGGACGAGCAGTACTTC. Encoded protein: CASSPVMEDEQYF. The rearrangement uses TRBV18 and TRBJ2-7, with TRBD2 as a possible D gene (5 bases). The CDR3 covers 13 residues. The V gene's germline CDR1 is KGHSH and CDR2 LQKENI. V shed 2 bases and J shed 5 bases, with 10 bases lying between them.

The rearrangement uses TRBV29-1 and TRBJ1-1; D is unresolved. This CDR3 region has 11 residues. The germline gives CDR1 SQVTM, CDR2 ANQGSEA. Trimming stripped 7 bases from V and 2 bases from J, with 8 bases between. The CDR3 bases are TGCAGCGCCAGAATCAACACTGAAGCTTTCTTT. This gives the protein CSARINTEAFF.

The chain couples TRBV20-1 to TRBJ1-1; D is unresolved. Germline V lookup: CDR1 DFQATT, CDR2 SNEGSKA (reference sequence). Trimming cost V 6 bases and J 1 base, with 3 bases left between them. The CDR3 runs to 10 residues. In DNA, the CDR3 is TGCAGTGCCCAGAACACTGAAGCTTTCTTT. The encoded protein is CSAQNTEAFF.

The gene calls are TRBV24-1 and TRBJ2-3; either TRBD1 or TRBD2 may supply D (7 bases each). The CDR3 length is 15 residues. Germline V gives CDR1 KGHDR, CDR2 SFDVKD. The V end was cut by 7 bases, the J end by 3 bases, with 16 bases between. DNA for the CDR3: TGTGCCACCAGCCCAGGGGGGGGTATTACAGATACGCAGTATTTT. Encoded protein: CATSPGGGITDTQYF.

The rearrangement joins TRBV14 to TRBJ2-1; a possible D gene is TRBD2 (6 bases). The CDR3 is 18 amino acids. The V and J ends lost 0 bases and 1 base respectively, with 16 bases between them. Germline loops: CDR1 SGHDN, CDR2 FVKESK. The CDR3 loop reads CASSQEGGGVLSYNEQFF. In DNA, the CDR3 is TGTGCCAGCAGCCAAGAAGGAGGCGGGGTTCTTTCCTACAATGAGCAGTTCTTC.

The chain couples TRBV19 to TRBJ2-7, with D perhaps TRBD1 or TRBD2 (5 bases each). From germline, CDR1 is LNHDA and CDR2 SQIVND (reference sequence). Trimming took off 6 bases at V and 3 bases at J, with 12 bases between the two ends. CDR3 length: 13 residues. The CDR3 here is CASRTGTDYEQYF. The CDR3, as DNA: TGTGCCAGTAGAACCGGGACGGACTACGAGCAGTACTTC. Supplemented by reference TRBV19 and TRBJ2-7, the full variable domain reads DGGITQSPKYLFRKEGQNVTLSCEQNLNHDAMYWYRQDPGQGLRLIYYSQIVNDFQKGDIAEGYSVSREKKESFPLTVTSAQKNPTAFYLCASRTGTDYEQYFGPGTRLTVT.

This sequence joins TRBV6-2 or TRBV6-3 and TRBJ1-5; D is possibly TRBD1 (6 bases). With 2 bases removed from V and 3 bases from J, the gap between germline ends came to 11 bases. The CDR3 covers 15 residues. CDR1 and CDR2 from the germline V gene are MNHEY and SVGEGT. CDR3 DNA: TGTGCCAGCAGTTACGCGGACAGCTACAATCAGCCCCAGCATTTT. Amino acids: CASSYADSYNQPQHF.

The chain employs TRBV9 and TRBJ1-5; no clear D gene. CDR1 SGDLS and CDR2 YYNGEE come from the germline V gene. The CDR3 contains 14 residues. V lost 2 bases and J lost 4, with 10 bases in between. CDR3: CASSVRRENQPQHF. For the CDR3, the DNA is TGTGCCAGCAGCGTGAGGAGGGAGAATCAGCCCCAGCATTTT.

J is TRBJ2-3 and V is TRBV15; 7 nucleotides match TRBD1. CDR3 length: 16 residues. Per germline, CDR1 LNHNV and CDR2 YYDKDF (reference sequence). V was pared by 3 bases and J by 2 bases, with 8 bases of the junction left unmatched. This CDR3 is CATSSPGTVVTDTQYF. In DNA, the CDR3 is TGTGCCACCAGCAGCCCCGGGACAGTAGTCACAGATACGCAGTATTTT.

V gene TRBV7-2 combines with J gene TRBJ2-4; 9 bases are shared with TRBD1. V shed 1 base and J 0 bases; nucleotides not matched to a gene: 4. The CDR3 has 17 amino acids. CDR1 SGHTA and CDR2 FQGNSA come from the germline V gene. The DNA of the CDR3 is TGTGCCAGCAGCTTAGTAGTGACAGGGGGAGCCAAAAACATTCAGTACTTC. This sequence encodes CASSLVVTGGAKNIQYF.

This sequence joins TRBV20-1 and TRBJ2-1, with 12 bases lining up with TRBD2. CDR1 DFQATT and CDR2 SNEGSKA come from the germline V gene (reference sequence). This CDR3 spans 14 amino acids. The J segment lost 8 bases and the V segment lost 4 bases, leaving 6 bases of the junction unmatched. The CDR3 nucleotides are TGCAGTGCTATGGCTAGCGGGGGGGCTTATGAGCAGTTCTTC. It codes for CSAMASGGAYEQFF.

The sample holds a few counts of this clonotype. The chain's CDR3 is CASSKDTYEQYF. The CDR3 nucleotides are TGTGCCAGCAGCAAGGATACCTACGAGCAGTACTTC. The chain uses TRBV11-2 and TRBJ2-7; D is unresolved. Per germline, CDR1 SGHAT and CDR2 FQNNGV. V was shortened by 5 bases and J by 2 bases, with 7 bases between the two germline ends. This CDR3 comprises 12 residues.

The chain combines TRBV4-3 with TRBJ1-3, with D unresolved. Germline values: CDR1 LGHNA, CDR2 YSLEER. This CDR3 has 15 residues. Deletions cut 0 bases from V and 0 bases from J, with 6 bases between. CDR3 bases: TGCGCCAGCAGCCAAGAAGTTCGCTCTGGAAACACCATATATTTT. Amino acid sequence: CASSQEVRSGNTIYF.